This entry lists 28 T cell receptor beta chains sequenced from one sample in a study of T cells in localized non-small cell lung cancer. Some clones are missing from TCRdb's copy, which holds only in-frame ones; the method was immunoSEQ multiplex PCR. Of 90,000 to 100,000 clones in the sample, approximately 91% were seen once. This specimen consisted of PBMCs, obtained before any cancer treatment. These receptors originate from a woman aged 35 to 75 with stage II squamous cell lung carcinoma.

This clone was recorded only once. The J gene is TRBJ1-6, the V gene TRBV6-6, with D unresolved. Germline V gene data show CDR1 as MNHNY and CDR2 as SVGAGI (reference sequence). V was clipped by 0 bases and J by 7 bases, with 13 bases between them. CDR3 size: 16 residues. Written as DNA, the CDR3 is TGTGCCAGCAGTTACTCGCTGTCAGCCAGCAATTCACCCCTCCACTTT. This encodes CASSYSLSASNSPLHF.

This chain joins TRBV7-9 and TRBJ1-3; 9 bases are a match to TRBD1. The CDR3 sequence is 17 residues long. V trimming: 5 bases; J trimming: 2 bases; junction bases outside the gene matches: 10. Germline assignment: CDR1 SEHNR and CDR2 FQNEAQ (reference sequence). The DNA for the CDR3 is TGTGCCAGCAGCGAAACCACAGGGGGCGAGGCTGGAAACACCATATATTTT. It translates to CASSETTGGEAGNTIYF.

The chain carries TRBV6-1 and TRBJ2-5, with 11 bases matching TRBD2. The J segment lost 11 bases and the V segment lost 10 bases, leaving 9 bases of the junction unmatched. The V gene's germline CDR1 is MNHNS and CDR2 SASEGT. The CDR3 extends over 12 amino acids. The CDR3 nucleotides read TGTGCCACCGCATTAGCGGGAGGGGAGCAGTACTTC. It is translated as CATALAGGEQYF.

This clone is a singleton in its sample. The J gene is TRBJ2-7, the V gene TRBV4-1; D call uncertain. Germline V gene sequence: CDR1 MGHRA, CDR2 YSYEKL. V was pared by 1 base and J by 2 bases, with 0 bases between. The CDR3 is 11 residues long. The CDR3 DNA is TGCGCCAGCAGCCAAGCCTACGAGCAGTACTTC. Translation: CASSQAYEQYF.

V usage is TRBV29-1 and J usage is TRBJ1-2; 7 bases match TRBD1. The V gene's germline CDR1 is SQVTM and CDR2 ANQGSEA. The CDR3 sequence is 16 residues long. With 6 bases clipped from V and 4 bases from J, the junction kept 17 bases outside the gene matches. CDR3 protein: CSVDDRAFPHSYGYTF. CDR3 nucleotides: TGCAGCGTGGACGACAGGGCTTTCCCCCACTCCTATGGCTACACCTTC. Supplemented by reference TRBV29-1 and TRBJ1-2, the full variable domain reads SAVISQKPSRDICQRGTSLTIQCQVDSQVTMMFWYRQQPGQSLTLIATANQGSEATYESGFVIDKFPISRPNLTFSTLTVSNMSPEDSSIYLCSVDDRAFPHSYGYTFGSGTRLTVV.

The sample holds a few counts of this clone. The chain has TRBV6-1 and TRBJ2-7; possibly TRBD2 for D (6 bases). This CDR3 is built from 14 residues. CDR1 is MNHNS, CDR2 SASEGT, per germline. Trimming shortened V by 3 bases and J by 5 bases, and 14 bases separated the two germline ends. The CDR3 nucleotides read TGTGCCAGCAGTGAGCAGGGAGGCAGGAACGAGCAGTACTTC. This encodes CASSEQGGRNEQYF.

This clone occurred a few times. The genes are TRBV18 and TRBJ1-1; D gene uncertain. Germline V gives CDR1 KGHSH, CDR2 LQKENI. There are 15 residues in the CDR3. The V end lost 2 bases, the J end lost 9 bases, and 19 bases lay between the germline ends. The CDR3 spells CASSPSEEGHAQAFF. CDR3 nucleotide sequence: TGTGCCAGCTCACCATCCGAAGAGGGCCACGCTCAAGCTTTCTTT.

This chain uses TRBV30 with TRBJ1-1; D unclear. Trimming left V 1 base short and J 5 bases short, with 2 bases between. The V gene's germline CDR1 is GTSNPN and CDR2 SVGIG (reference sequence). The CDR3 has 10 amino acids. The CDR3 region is CAWSETEAFF. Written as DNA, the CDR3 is TGTGCCTGGAGTGAAACTGAAGCTTTCTTT. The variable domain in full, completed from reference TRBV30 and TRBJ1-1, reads SQTIHQWPATLVQPVGSPLSLECTVEGTSNPNLYWYRQAAGRGLQLLFYSVGIGQISSEVPQNLSASRPQDRQFILSSKKLLLSDSGFYLCAWSETEAFFGQGTRLTVV.

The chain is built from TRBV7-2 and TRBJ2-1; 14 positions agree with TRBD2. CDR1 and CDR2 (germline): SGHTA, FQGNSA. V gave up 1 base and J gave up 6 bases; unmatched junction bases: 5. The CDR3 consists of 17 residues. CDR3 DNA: TGTGCCAGCAGCTTAGGACTAGCGGGAGGGCGATTCAATGAGCAGTTCTTC. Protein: CASSLGLAGGRFNEQFF.

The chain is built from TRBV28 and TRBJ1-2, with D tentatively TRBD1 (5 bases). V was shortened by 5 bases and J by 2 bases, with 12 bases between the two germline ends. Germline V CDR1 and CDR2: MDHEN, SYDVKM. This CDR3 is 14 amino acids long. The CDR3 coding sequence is TGTGCCAGCAGTCCCTCTAGACAGAACTATGGCTACACCTTC. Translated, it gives CASSPSRQNYGYTF.

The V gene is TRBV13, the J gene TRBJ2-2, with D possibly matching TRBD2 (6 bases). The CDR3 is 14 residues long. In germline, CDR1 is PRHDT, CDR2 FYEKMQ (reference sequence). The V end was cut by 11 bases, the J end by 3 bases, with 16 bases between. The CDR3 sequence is CAAARREDTGELFF. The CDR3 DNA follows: TGTGCCGCAGCGCGGAGGGAGGACACCGGGGAGCTGTTTTTT.

CDR3 sequence (DNA): TGCGCCAGCAGCGAGGACTCAAGAGGAAACACCATATATTTT. This codes for CASSEDSRGNTIYF. The rearrangement links TRBV5-1 to TRBJ1-3; no clear D gene. Germline V gives CDR1 SGHRS, CDR2 YFSETQ. The CDR3 runs to 14 residues. Trimming shortened V by 4 bases and J by 4 bases, and 12 bases separated the two germline ends.

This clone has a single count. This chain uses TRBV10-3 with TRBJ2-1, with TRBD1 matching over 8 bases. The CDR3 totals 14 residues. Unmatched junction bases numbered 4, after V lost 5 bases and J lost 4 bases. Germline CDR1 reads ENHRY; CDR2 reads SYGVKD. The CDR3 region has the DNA TGTGCCATCAGTCATGGACAGGGTTACAATGAGCAGTTCTTC. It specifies CAISHGQGYNEQFF.

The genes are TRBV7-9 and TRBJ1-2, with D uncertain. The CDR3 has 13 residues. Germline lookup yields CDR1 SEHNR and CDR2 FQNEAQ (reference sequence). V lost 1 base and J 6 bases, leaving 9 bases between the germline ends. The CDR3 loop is CASSLEGGNGYTF. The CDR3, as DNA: TGTGCCAGCAGCTTAGAGGGCGGTAATGGCTACACCTTC.

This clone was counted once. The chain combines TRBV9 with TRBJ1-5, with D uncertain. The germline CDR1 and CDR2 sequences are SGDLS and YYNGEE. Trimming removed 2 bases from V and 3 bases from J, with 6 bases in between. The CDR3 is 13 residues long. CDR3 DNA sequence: TGTGCCAGCAGCGTCGATCCCAATCAGCCCCAGCATTTT. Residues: CASSVDPNQPQHF.

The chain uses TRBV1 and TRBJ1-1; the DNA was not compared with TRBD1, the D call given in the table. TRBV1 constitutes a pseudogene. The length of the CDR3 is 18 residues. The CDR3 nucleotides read TGCACCAGCAGCCAAGACCGGGACAGGGGCGGAATGAACACTGAAGCTTTCTTT. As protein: CTSSQDRDRGGMNTEAFF.

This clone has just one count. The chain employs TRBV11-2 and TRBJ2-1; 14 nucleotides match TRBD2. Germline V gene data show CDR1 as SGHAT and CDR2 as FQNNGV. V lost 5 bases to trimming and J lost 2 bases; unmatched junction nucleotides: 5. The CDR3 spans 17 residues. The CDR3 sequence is CASSPQGLAGAYNEQFF. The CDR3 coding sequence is TGTGCCAGCAGCCCCCAGGGACTAGCGGGAGCCTACAATGAGCAGTTCTTC.

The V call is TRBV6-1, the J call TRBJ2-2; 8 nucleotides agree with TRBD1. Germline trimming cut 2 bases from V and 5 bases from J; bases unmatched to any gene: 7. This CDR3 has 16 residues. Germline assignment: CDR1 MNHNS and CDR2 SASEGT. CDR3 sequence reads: CASSEFSQGATGELFF. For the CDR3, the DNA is TGTGCCAGCAGTGAATTTAGTCAGGGGGCTACCGGGGAGCTGTTTTTT.

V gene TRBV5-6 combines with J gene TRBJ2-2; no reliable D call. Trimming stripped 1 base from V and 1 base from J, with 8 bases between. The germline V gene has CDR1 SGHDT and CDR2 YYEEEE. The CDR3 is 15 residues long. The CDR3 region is CASSLLTLNTGELFF. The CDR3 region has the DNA TGTGCCAGCAGCTTGCTGACACTGAACACCGGGGAGCTGTTTTTT.

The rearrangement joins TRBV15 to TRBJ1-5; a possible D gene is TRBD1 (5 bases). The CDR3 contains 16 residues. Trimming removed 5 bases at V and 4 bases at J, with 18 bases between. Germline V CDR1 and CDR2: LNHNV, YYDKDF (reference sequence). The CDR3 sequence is CATSSTTRGVNQPQHF. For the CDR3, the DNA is TGTGCCACCAGCTCAACTACCCGGGGGGTTAATCAGCCCCAGCATTTT.

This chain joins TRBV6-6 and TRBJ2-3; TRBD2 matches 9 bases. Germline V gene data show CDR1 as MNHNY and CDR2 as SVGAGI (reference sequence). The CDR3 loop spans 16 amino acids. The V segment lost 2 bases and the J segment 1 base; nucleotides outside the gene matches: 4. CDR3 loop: CASSYGIAGGTDTQYF. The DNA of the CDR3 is TGTGCCAGCAGTTACGGGATAGCGGGGGGCACAGATACGCAGTATTTT.

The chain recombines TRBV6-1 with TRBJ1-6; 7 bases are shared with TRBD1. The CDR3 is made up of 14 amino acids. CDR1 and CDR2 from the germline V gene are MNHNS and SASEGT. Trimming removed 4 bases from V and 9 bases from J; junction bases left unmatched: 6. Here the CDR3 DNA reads TGTGCCAGCAGTGTAGGGCGGGACAGTTCACCCCTCCACTTT. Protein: CASSVGRDSSPLHF.

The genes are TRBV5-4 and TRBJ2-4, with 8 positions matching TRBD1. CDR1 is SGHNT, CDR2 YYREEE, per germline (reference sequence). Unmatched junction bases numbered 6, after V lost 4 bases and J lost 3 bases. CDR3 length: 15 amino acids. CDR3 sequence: CASSRTGRNKNIQYF. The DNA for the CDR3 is TGTGCCAGCAGCCGGACAGGGAGGAACAAAAACATTCAGTACTTC.

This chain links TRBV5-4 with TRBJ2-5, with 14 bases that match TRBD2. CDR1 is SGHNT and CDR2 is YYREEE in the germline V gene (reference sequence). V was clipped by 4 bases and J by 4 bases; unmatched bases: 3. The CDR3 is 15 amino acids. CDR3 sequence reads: CASSGTSGSLETQYF. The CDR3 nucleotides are TGTGCCAGCAGCGGGACTAGCGGGAGCCTAGAGACCCAGTACTTC.

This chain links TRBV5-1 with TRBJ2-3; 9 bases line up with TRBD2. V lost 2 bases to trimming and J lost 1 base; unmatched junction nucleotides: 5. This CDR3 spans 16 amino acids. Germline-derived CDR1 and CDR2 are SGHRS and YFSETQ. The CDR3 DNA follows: TGCGCCAGCAGCTTACGGCCTAGCGGGGGCACAGATACGCAGTATTTT. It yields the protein CASSLRPSGGTDTQYF.

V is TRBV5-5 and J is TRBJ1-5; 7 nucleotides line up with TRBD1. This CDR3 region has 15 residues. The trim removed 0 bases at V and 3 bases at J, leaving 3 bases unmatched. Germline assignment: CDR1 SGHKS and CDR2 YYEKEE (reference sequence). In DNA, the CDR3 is TGTGCCAGCAGCTTGGAAGGGACAGTCAATCAGCCCCAGCATTTT. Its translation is CASSLEGTVNQPQHF.

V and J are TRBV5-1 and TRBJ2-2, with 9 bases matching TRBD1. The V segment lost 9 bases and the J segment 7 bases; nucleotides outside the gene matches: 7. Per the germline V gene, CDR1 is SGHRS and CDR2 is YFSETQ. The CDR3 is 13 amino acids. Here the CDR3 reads CATRDRVHGELFF. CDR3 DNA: TGCGCCACCCGGGACAGGGTGCACGGGGAGCTGTTTTTT.

The CDR3 nucleotides are TGTGCCAGCAGCGTAGGGACAGGGGCATCCTACGAGCAGTACTTC. Protein: CASSVGTGASYEQYF. The chain couples TRBV9 to TRBJ2-7; 9 bases agree with TRBD1. The CDR3 runs 15 residues. Germline trimming cut 0 bases from V and 1 base from J; bases unmatched to any gene: 2. CDR1 and CDR2 (germline): SGDLS, YYNGEE.